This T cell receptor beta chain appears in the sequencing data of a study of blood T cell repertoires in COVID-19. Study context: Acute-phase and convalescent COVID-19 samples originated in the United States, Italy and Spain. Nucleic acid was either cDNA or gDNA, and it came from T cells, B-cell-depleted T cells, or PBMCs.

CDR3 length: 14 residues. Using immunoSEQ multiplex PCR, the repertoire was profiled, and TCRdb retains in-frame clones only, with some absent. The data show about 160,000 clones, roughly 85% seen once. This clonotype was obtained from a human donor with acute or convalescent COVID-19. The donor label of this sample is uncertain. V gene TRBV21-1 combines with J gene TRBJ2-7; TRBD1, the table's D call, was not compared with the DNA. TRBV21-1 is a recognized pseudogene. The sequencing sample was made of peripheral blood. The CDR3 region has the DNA TGTGCCAGCAGCACGACAGGAAATTCCTACGAGCAGTACTTC. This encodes CASSTTGNSYEQYF.